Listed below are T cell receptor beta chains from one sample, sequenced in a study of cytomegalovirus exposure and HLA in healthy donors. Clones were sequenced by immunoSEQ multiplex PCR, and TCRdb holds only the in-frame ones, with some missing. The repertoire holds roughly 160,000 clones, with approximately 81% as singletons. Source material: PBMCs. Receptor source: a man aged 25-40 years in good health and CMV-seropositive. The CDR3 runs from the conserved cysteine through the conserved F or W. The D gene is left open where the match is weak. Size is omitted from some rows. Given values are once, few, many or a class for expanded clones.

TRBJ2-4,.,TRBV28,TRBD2,CASSTGTSGRAIGNIQYF,TGTGCCAGCAGTACCGGGACTAGCGGGAGGGCCATAGGAAACATTCAGTACTTC
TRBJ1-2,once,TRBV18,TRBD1,CASSGRQGSYGYTF,TGTGCCAGCTCAGGGAGACAGGGAAGCTATGGCTACACCTTC
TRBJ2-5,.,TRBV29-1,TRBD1,CSVLTGGGETQYF,TGCAGCGTCCTGACAGGGGGTGGGGAGACCCAGTACTTC
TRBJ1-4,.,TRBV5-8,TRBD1,CASSPRGQASNEKLFF,TGTGCCAGCAGCCCTCGAGGACAGGCGTCTAATGAAAAACTGTTTTTT
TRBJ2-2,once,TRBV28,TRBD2,CASRNQRGVATGELFF,TGTGCCAGCAGAAACCAGCGGGGAGTGGCGACCGGGGAGCTGTTTTTT
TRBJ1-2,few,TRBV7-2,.,CASSSGDYGYTF,TGTGCCAGCAGTTCAGGGGACTATGGCTACACCTTC
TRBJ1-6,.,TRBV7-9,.,CASSFGGITLHF,TGTGCCAGCAGCTTCGGGGGTATAACCCTCCACTTT
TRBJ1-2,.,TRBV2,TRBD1,CASILRQGWNYGYTF,TGTGCCAGCATCCTTCGACAGGGGTGGAACTATGGCTACACCTTC
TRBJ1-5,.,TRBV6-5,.,CASSPQGYNQPQHF,TGTGCCAGCAGTCCCCAGGGTTACAATCAGCCCCAGCATTTT
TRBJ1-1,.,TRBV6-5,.,CASSYSREMENTEAFF,TGTGCCAGCAGTTACTCTCGGGAAATGGAGAACACTGAAGCTTTCTTT
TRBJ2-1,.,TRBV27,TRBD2,CASSFGLAGTNEQFF,TGTGCCAGCAGTTTCGGACTAGCGGGGACCAATGAGCAGTTCTTC
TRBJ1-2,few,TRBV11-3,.,CASSLALGQDYGYTF,TGTGCCAGCAGCTTAGCACTCGGCCAGGACTATGGCTACACCTTC
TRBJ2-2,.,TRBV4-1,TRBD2,CASSQGLAGVYSGELFF,TGCGCCAGCAGCCAGGGACTAGCGGGAGTTTATTCCGGGGAGCTGTTTTTT
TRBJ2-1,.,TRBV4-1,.,CASSQVLAYEQFF,TGCGCCAGCAGCCAAGTTCTTGCGTATGAGCAGTTCTTC
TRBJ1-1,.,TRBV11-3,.,CASSASGYTEAFF,TGTGCCAGCAGCGCGTCGGGGTACACTGAAGCTTTCTTT
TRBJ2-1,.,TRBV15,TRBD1,CATSRGDRGRNEQFF,TGTGCCACCAGCAGAGGAGACAGGGGACGAAATGAGCAGTTCTTC
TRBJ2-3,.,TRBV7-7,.,CASSPIPSTDTQYF,TGTGCTAGCAGCCCTATCCCTAGCACAGATACGCAGTATTTT
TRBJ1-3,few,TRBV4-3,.,CASSQEGTDRLPGNTIYF,TGCGCCAGCAGCCAAGAGGGTACAGACAGGCTGCCTGGAAACACCATATATTTT
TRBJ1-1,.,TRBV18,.,CASSPPRRFGTEAFF,TGTGCCAGCTCACCACCTCGAAGATTCGGCACTGAAGCTTTCTTT
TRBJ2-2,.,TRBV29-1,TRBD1,CSAGGMVTTGELFF,TGCAGCGCAGGGGGCATGGTTACCACCGGGGAGCTGTTTTTT
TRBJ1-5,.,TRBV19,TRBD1,CASRPYPRQGRDQPQHF,TGTGCCAGTAGACCATACCCTCGACAGGGTAGAGATCAGCCCCAGCATTTT
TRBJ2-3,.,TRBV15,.,CATSPTGRGISTDTQYF,TGTGCCACCAGCCCGACCGGCCGGGGAATTTCCACAGATACGCAGTATTTT
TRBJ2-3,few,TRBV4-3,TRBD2,CASSQGGGPEDTQYF,TGCGCCAGCAGCCAAGGGGGGGGACCCGAGGATACGCAGTATTTT
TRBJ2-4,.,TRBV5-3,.,CARSPPTGSKNIQYF,TGTGCCAGAAGCCCTCCGACAGGCTCCAAAAACATTCAGTACTTC
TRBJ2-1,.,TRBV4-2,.,CASSQELGLGYNEQFF,TGTGCCAGCAGCCAAGAATTGGGACTGGGCTACAATGAGCAGTTCTTC
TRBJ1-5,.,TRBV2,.,CASSGRDWNQPQHF,TGTGCCAGCAGTGGCCGGGACTGGAATCAGCCCCAGCATTTT
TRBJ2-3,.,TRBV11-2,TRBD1,CASSQNRGIADTQYF,TGTGCCAGCAGTCAGAACAGGGGAATAGCAGATACGCAGTATTTT
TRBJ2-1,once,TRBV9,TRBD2,CASSWTSAPNEQFF,TGTGCCAGCAGCTGGACTAGTGCCCCCAATGAGCAGTTCTTC
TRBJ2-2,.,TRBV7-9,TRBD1,CASRETGALNTGELFF,TGTGCCAGCAGGGAGACAGGGGCCCTGAACACCGGGGAGCTGTTTTTT
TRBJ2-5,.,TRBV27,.,CASSPRGGVETQYF,TGTGCCAGCAGTCCCCGAGGGGGGGTAGAGACCCAGTACTTC
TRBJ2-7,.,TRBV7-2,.,CASSLGAGSYEQYF,TGTGCCAGCAGCTTAGGGGCAGGATCCTACGAGCAGTACTTC
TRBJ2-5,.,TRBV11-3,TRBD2,CASSPGLAGETQYF,TGTGCCAGCAGCCCCGGACTAGCGGGGGAGACCCAGTACTTC
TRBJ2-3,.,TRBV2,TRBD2,CASSLGLAGVTDTQYF,TGTGCCAGCAGCTTGGGACTAGCGGGAGTGACAGATACGCAGTATTTT
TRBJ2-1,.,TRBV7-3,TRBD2,CASSLYGASGSRANEQFF,TGTGCCAGCAGCTTATACGGGGCTAGCGGGAGTAGGGCCAATGAGCAGTTCTTC
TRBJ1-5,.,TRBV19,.,CASSMRGGYSNQPQHF,TGTGCCAGTAGTATGCGGGGAGGGTATAGCAATCAGCCCCAGCATTTT
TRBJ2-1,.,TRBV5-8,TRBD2,CASSSGLAGVWEQFF,TGTGCCAGCAGCTCAGGACTAGCGGGAGTATGGGAGCAGTTCTTC
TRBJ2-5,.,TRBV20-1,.,CSADRGRTQYF,TGCAGTGCTGACCGGGGTAGGACCCAGTACTTC
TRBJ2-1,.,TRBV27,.,CASSLYGGSYNEQFF,TGTGCCAGCAGTTTATACGGGGGTTCCTACAATGAGCAGTTCTTC
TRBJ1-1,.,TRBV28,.,CASKAGHTEAFF,TGTGCCAGCAAGGCAGGGCACACTGAAGCTTTCTTT
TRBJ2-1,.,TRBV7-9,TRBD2,CSSTRRTSGSNEQFF,TGTTCCAGCACACGGCGGACTAGCGGGAGCAATGAGCAGTTCTTC
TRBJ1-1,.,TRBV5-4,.,CASSLAGYMNTEAFF,TGTGCCAGCAGCTTGGCAGGGTATATGAACACTGAAGCTTTCTTT
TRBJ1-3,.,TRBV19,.,CASSSPGQISGNTIYF,TGTGCCAGTAGTTCTCCCGGACAGATCTCTGGAAACACCATATATTTT